The 23 T cell receptor beta chains listed next were all sequenced from one sample in a study of memory CD4+ T cells and cytomegalovirus serostatus (dated by TCRdb to 2018 to 2020). The library was produced with the immunoSEQ multiplex PCR assay. TCRdb holds this immuneACCESS table with in-frame rearrangements only. Some clones are missing; in checked studies, unresolved V genes explain under half, and the rest has no known cause. Across this sample there are about 56,000 clones, with 60% to 75% seen only once. The ten largest account for about 2.4% of the sample. A FACSAria II was used to sort memory CD4+ T cells, defined as single viable CD3+CD4+CD8-CD45RO+ cells. Sequenced: memory CD4+ T cells from blood. The origin of the receptors is an adult in good health and CMV-seropositive.

This chain uses TRBV19 with TRBJ1-5; tentatively, D is TRBD1 (6 bases). Per germline, CDR1 LNHDA and CDR2 SQIVND (reference sequence). The germline V and J ends were trimmed by 11 bases and 6 bases, with 17 bases remaining between them. The CDR3 contains 13 residues. This CDR3 reads CAASGGFVQPQHF. The CDR3 DNA follows: TGTGCCGCCTCCGGGGGCTTCGTTCAGCCCCAGCATTTT. The variable domain in full, with the rest retrieved from reference TRBV19 and TRBJ1-5, is DGGITQSPKYLFRKEGQNVTLSCEQNLNHDAMYWYRQDPGQGLRLIYYSQIVNDFQKGDIAEGYSVSREKKESFPLTVTSAQKNPTAFYLCAASGGFVQPQHFGDGTRLSIL.

This clone is categorized as medium-sized (0.01 to 0.1%). Within the sample, other DNA sequences also encode this same CDR3. The genes are TRBV6-1 and TRBJ2-3; maybe TRBD1 (5 bases). Looked up from germline, CDR1 is MNHNS and CDR2 is SASEGT. The CDR3 sequence is 13 residues long. V was trimmed by 3 bases and J by 8 bases, leaving 12 bases between them. The CDR3, as DNA: TGTGCCAGCAGTGATTCTGTAAGGGGTACGCAGTATTTT. Translation gives CASSDSVRGTQYF.

V and J are TRBV28 and TRBJ2-3; D unclear. Between the trimmed V and J ends, which lost 2 bases and 4 bases, there was a span of 10 bases. Germline V gene data show CDR1 as MDHEN and CDR2 as SYDVKM. The CDR3 runs to 14 residues. CDR3 in DNA: TGTGCCAGCAGTTTACCGCTAGGAGCAGATACGCAGTATTTT. Its protein product is CASSLPLGADTQYF.

The chain joins TRBV6-6 to TRBJ1-2, with a tentative D call TRBD1 (6 bases). This CDR3 is 14 amino acids long. Germline V gene lookup returns CDR1 MNHNY and CDR2 SVGAGI (reference sequence). With 8 bases removed from V and 5 bases from J, the gap between germline ends came to 18 bases. Here the CDR3 reads CASVARGPEYGYTF. In DNA, the CDR3 is TGTGCCAGCGTTGCCAGGGGTCCAGAATATGGCTACACCTTC.

This sequence joins TRBV27 and TRBJ2-3, with a weak D call TRBD2 (6 bases). Between the trimmed V and J ends, which lost 2 bases and 2 bases, there was a span of 11 bases. Germline V CDR1 and CDR2: MNHEY, SMNVEV (reference sequence). The CDR3 totals 15 residues. The CDR3 is CASSLIGGITDTQYF. In DNA, the CDR3 is TGTGCCAGCAGTTTAATCGGCGGGATCACAGATACGCAGTATTTT.

The V call is TRBV5-1, the J call TRBJ1-4, with D possibly TRBD1 on 6 matching bases. In germline, CDR1 is SGHRS, CDR2 YFSETQ. Trimming pared 2 bases from V and 8 bases from J, leaving 13 bases between. This CDR3 region has 14 residues. The CDR3 reads CASSLNRAGEKLFF. Written as DNA, the CDR3 is TGCGCCAGCAGCTTAAACAGGGCCGGCGAAAAACTGTTTTTT.

This clone has more than one count but fewer than ten. V gene TRBV10-1 combines with J gene TRBJ1-1; perhaps TRBD1 as D (5 bases). Trimming took off 3 bases at V and 10 bases at J, with 12 bases between the two ends. The CDR3 spans 12 residues. Germline assignment: CDR1 WNHNN and CDR2 SYGVQD (reference sequence). The CDR3 DNA reads TGCGCCAGCAGTGAAAATAGCAGGGCAGCTTTCTTT. Residues: CASSENSRAAFF.

For the CDR3, the DNA is TGTGCCAGCAGCGGACGCCGAGGACTAGCGAGTTACGAGCAGTACTTC. This encodes CASSGRRGLASYEQYF. The chain has TRBV7-8 and TRBJ2-7; the match to TRBD2 covers 9 bases. CDR1 is SGHVS, CDR2 FQNEAQ, per germline. The CDR3 loop spans 16 amino acids. V gave up 5 bases and J gave up 4 bases; unmatched junction bases: 12.

The chain carries TRBV2 and TRBJ2-5; D may be TRBD1 or TRBD2 (5 bases each). The CDR3 is 13 residues long. Looked up from germline, CDR1 is SNHLY and CDR2 is FYNNEI. V was cut by 4 bases and J by 4 bases, with 10 bases left in between. CDR3 loop: CASSGGTGETQYF. The CDR3 DNA reads as TGTGCCAGCAGTGGGGGGACCGGAGAGACCCAGTACTTC.

This chain links TRBV30 with TRBJ2-7; weak D call: TRBD1 (5 bases). The CDR3 consists of 12 residues. Germline lookup yields CDR1 GTSNPN and CDR2 SVGIG (reference sequence). Between the trimmed V and J ends, which lost 8 bases and 6 bases, there was a span of 17 bases. The CDR3 DNA is TGTGCCCGCACAGGAGAATCCGGCGAGCAGTACTTC. Amino acid sequence: CARTGESGEQYF.

The V call is TRBV11-2, the J call TRBJ1-1; D gene unclear. The germline V gene has CDR1 SGHAT and CDR2 FQNNGV. V was shortened by 3 bases and J by 1 base, with 9 bases between the two germline ends. There are 14 residues in the CDR3. CDR3 nucleotide sequence: TGTGCCAGCAGCTTTGTCGGAGGGAACACTGAAGCTTTCTTT. Its protein product is CASSFVGGNTEAFF. Full variable domain (remainder filled in from reference TRBV11-2 and TRBJ1-1): EAGVAQSPRYKIIEKRQSVAFWCNPISGHATLYWYQQILGQGPKLLIQFQNNGVVDDSQLPKDRFSAERLKGVDSTLKIQPAKLEDSAVYLCASSFVGGNTEAFFGQGTRLTVV.

The chain joins TRBV11-3 to TRBJ1-1, with a possible D match to TRBD1 (6 bases). The germline V gene has CDR1 SGHNT and CDR2 YENEEA. The V end lost 5 bases, the J end lost 4 bases, and 14 bases lay between the germline ends. The CDR3 is made up of 14 amino acids. The CDR3 is CASSGGGPGTEAFF. As DNA, the CDR3 is TGTGCCAGCAGCGGGGGCGGTCCGGGCACTGAAGCTTTCTTT.

This chain connects TRBV7-3 to TRBJ2-2, with D uncertain. CDR3 size: 16 residues. V lost 3 bases and J lost 0, with 11 bases in between. Germline V gives CDR1 SGHTA, CDR2 FQGTGA. The CDR3 loop is CASSFGMVANTGELFF. The CDR3 region has the DNA TGTGCCAGCAGCTTCGGTATGGTTGCGAACACCGGGGAGCTGTTTTTT. Full variable domain (remainder filled in from reference TRBV7-3 and TRBJ2-2): GAGVSQTPSNKVTEKGKYVELRCDPISGHTALYWYRQSLGQGPEFLIYFQGTGAADDSGLPNDRFFAVRPEGSVSTLKIQRTERGDSAVYLCASSFGMVANTGELFFGEGSRLTVL.

The chain links TRBV6-1 to TRBJ1-1, with D perhaps matching TRBD1 (6 bases). Germline CDR1 MNHNS, CDR2 SASEGT. The CDR3 is 14 residues long. Trimming shortened V by 10 bases and J by 5 bases, and 20 bases separated the two germline ends. The CDR3 region has the DNA TGTGCCACCACCGGGACACACTCTAATACTGAAGCTTTCTTT. Protein product: CATTGTHSNTEAFF.

This chain connects TRBV10-1 to TRBJ2-3; D is possibly TRBD1 (6 bases). Trimming left V 0 bases short and J 11 bases short, with 12 bases between. Germline assignment: CDR1 WNHNN and CDR2 SYGVQD (reference sequence). CDR3 length: 13 residues. The CDR3 reads CASSESLRTVQYF. CDR3 sequence (DNA): TGCGCCAGCAGTGAGTCGCTCAGGACAGTGCAGTATTTT.

This clone is deemed medium-sized. The V gene is TRBV7-9, the J gene TRBJ1-1; D remains unclear. Trimming pared 2 bases from V and 7 bases from J, leaving 11 bases between. Germline V gene data show CDR1 as SEHNR and CDR2 as FQNEAQ (reference sequence). This CDR3 has 13 amino acids. CDR3: CASSLQEGGEAFF. As DNA, the CDR3 is TGTGCCAGCAGCTTACAGGAGGGAGGTGAAGCTTTCTTT.

The chain uses TRBV6-1 and TRBJ2-7; D gene unclear. The germline V and J ends were trimmed by 4 bases and 0 bases, with 16 bases remaining between them. The CDR3 length is 16 residues. Per the germline V gene, CDR1 is MNHNS and CDR2 is SASEGT. CDR3: CASSATFTGLSYEQYV. CDR3 DNA sequence: TGTGCCAGCAGTGCCACTTTTACTGGGCTCTCCTACGAGCAGTACGTC.

The V gene is TRBV19, the J gene TRBJ2-5; TRBD1 matches at 9 bases. This CDR3 spans 15 amino acids. Germline V gene sequence: CDR1 LNHDA, CDR2 SQIVND (reference sequence). After removal of 6 bases from V and 2 bases from J, the junction contained 7 bases not matched to a gene. In nucleotides, the CDR3 is TGTGCCAGTAGACCACAGGGGGCGGCACAAGAGACCCAGTACTTC. It encodes CASRPQGAAQETQYF.

The V call is TRBV19, the J call TRBJ2-5; D not certain. CDR1 LNHDA and CDR2 SQIVND come from the germline V gene (reference sequence). This CDR3 contains 15 residues. Trimming took off 3 bases at V and 3 bases at J, with 14 bases between the two ends. Here the CDR3 reads CASSIPTGPKETQYF. As DNA, the CDR3 is TGTGCCAGTAGTATCCCGACGGGCCCCAAAGAGACCCAGTACTTC.

V usage is TRBV7-9 and J usage is TRBJ2-1; 15 bases agree with TRBD2. The CDR3 has 14 amino acids. Germline lookup yields CDR1 SEHNR and CDR2 FQNEAQ (reference sequence). Trimming removed 3 bases from V and 12 bases from J; junction bases left unmatched: 3. CDR3 DNA sequence: TGTGCCAGCAGCTTGGGACTAGCGGGAGGAGGGCAGTTCTTC. Its translation is CASSLGLAGGGQFF.

This clone is a singleton in its sample. The chain employs TRBV11-3 and TRBJ2-1; D tentatively reads TRBD1 or TRBD2 (6 bases each). CDR1 is SGHNT, CDR2 YENEEA, per germline. The CDR3 sequence is 14 residues long. The ends were cut back, 5 bases at V and 5 bases at J, with 13 bases in the middle. This CDR3 reads CASSPGGLDNEQFF. DNA of the CDR3: TGTGCCAGCAGCCCCGGGGGCCTAGACAATGAGCAGTTCTTC.

The J gene is TRBJ2-3, the V gene TRBV6-4, with D possibly being TRBD1 or TRBD2 (5 bases each). CDR3 size: 16 residues. V gave up 5 bases and J gave up 2 bases, with 17 bases separating them. Looked up from germline, CDR1 is MRHNA and CDR2 is SNTAGT. The CDR3 spells CASSRSGSFITDTQYF. The CDR3 bases are TGTGCCAGCAGTAGATCAGGGAGTTTCATCACAGATACGCAGTATTTT.

The rearrangement links TRBV28 to TRBJ2-7; 11 positions agree with TRBD2. The CDR3 runs 16 residues. V was clipped by 3 bases and J by 7 bases; unmatched bases: 11. The V gene's germline CDR1 is MDHEN and CDR2 SYDVKM. CDR3 sequence reads: CASSFSLAGGSGEQYF. For the CDR3, the DNA is TGTGCCAGCAGTTTCTCCCTAGCGGGAGGTTCGGGAGAGCAGTACTTC.